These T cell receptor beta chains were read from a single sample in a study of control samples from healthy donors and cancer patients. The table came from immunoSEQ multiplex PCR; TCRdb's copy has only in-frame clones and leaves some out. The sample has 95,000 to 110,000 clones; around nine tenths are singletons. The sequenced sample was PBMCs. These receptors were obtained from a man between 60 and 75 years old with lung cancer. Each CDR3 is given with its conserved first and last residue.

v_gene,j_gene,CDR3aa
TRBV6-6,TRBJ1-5,CASRPLGGGQPQHF
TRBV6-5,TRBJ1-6,CASNIPGSNSPLHF
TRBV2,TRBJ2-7,CASSEEAGRRYEQYF
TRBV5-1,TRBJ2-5,CASSLGPEGAGAQETQYF
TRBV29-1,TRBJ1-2,CSVLSGNYTF
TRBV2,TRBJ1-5,CASSETELYVSNQPQHF
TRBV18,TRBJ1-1,CASSPPGGGITEAFF
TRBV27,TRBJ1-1,CASIRWGLSRDTEAFF
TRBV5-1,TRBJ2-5,CASRVGLAETQYF
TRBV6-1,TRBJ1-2,CASSASDYGYTF
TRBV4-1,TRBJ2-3,CASSQGAGTDTQYF
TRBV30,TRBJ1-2,CAWSASGTGLDGYTF
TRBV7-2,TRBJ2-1,CASSSQGYEQFF
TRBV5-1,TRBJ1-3,CASSGGGSGNTIYF
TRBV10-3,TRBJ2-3,CAITTGLGDTQYF
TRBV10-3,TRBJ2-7,CAISEYSSYEQYF
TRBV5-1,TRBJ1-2,CASSRTQGRDGYTF
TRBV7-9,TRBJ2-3,CASSEPGGLTDTQYF
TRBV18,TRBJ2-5,CASSPTGMETQYF
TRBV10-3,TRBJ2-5,CAIAGTGGQETQYF
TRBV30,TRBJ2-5,CAWRNRYQETQYF
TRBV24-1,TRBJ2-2,CATSDLGQGSTGELFF
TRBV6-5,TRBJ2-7,CASQGGSTYEQYF
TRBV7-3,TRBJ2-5,CASSLTGGQETQYF
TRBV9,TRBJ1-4,CASSVQHGGYNEKLFF
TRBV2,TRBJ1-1,CASSVDRENTEAFF
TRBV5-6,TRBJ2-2,CASSLGTGDGELFF
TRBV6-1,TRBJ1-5,CASSEEVRVSNQPQHF
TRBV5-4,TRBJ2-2,CASSFGLAGDGNTGELFF
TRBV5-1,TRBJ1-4,CASSFNAPTGTNEKLFF
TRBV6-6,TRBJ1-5,CATLIGGGSNQPQHF
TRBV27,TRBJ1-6,CASSSEVNSPLHF
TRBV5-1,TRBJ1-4,CASSLGDMTNEKLFF